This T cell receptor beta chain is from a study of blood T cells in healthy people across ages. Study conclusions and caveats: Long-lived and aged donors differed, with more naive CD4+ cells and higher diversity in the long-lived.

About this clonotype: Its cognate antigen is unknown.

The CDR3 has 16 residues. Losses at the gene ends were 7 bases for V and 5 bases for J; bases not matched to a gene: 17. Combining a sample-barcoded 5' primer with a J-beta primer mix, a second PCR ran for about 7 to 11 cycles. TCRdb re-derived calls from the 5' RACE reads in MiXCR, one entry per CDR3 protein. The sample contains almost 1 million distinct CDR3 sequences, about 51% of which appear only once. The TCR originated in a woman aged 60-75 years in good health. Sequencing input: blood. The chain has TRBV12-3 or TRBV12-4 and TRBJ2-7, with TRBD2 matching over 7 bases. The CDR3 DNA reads TGTGCCAGCACCAAAGCCGGGAGGAGCAGCCCTCACGAGCAGTACTTC. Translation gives CASTKAGRSSPHEQYF.